This T cell receptor (beta chain) was recorded in a study of T cell responses to AZD1222 COVID-19 vaccine. Study summary: Investigators merged groups given second doses at roughly 4 or roughly 12 weeks. The study's findings and limits: Close to half of spike-specific TCRs reportedly recognize unmutated variant regions. Spike-spanning, vaccine-associated CD4 TCRs were dominant at 160-218 and 743-854.

Concerning this clone: Antigen: not known.

The data were produced by immunoSEQ multiplex PCR, yet TCRdb's version contains in-frame clones alone and is incomplete. The table records more than 100,000 clones, 90% to 95% of them present only once. Trimming removed 2 bases at V and 5 bases at J, with 13 bases between. The CDR3 is 15 residues long. CDR1 GTSNPN and CDR2 SVGIG come from the germline V gene (reference sequence). The source material was peripheral blood, sampled on day 0 of AZD1222 vaccination. This TCR was sampled from an adult in good health. The J gene is TRBJ1-6, the V gene TRBV30; D unclear. This CDR3 reads CAWSLGGPDNSPLHF. CDR3 nucleotides: TGTGCCTGGAGTCTGGGCGGGCCCGATAATTCACCCCTCCACTTT.